The source of this TCR beta chain is a study of type 1 regulatory T cells. Study context: This in vitro CD4 product, T-allo10, is enriched for Tr1 cells and alloantigen-specific.

In the case of this clonotype: This may stem from a read error, because a much larger clone lies one nucleotide away.

Each CDR3 protein is one row after TCRdb ran MiXCR on the reads. Among about 18,000 distinct CDR3 sequences listed, around 9.6% were seen once. With V trimmed by 6 bases and J by 2 bases, 7 bases remained unmatched. CDR1 SGHRS and CDR2 YFSETQ come from the germline V gene. The CDR3 sequence is 15 residues long. The TCR comes from a human donor in good health. The chain has TRBV5-1 and TRBJ2-1; 8 bases align to TRBD2. The source material was CD4+ T cells, either the whole sample or a sorted fraction (not recorded which). CDR3 DNA sequence: TGCGCCAGCACAACGACTAGCGCGACCTACAATGAGCAGTTCTTC. It codes for CASTTTSATYNEQFF.